What follows is one T cell receptor beta chain and its context. The antigen remains undetermined. The data derive from a study of T cell responses to AZD1222 COVID-19 vaccine. Study-level findings and limits: Mapped onto spike, vaccine-associated CD4 TCRs spanned it and were dominant at 160-218 and 743-854. It was only a handful of AZD1222 recipients who were seropositive at baseline. Only after the peak T cell response were repertoires sampled.

The data were produced by immunoSEQ multiplex PCR, yet TCRdb's version contains in-frame clones alone and is incomplete. The profile shows about 140,000 clones, approximately 93% of them singletons. This sequence originates from an adult in good health. The sample consisted of peripheral blood, taken on day 0 of MenACWY control vaccination.

The CDR3 DNA follows: TGTGCCAGCAGCTTAGACGAGCAGTACTTC. Translating gives CASSLDEQYF. The chain joins TRBV11-2 to TRBJ2-7, with no clear D. V lost 0 bases and J lost 6, with 0 bases in between. CDR1 SGHAT and CDR2 FQNNGV come from the germline V gene. CDR3 length: 10 amino acids.